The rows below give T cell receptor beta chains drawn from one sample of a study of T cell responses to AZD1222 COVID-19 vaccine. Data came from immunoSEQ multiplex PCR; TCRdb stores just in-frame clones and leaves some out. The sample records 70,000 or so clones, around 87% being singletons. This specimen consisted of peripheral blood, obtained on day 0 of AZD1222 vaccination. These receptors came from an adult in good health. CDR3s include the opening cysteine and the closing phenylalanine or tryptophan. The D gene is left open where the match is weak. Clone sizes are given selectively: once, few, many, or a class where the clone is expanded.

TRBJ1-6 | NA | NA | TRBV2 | TGTGCCAGCGTTGTTAGCCTCAATTCACCCCTCCACTTT | CASVVSLNSPLHF
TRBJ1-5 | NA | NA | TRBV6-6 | TGTGCCAGCAGTTACTCGACGAACCAGCCCCAGCATTTT | CASSYSTNQPQHF
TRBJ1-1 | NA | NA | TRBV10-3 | TGTGCCATCAGAGGGGGTCCTGAAGCTTTCTTT | CAIRGGPEAFF
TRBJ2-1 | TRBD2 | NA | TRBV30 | TGTGCCTGGAGTGTACGGGGAGGGGAACAGTTCTTC | CAWSVRGGEQFF
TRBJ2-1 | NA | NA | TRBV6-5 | TGTGCCAGCATGACGGGTAATGAGCAGTTCTTC | CASMTGNEQFF
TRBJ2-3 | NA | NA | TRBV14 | TGTGCCAGCAGCCCAGGAGCGAGGGGCACAGATACGCAGTATTTT | CASSPGARGTDTQYF
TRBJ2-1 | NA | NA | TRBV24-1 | TGTGCCACCAGTGATCCCTTTGCAGGTTCCTACAATGAGCAGTTCTTC | CATSDPFAGSYNEQFF
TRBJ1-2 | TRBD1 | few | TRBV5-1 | TGCGCCAGCAGCTTGGTTGGAGGGGGCATCATCTATGGCTACACCTTC | CASSLVGGGIIYGYTF
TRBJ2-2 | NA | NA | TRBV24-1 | TGTGCCACCAGTGACGTTTCCGGGACAACTAACACCGGGGAGCTGTTTTTT | CATSDVSGTTNTGELFF
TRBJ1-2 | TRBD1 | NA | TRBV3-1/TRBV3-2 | TGTGCCAGCAGCCGAAGAACTGGGACAGGGGATGGCTACACCTTC | CASSRRTGTGDGYTF
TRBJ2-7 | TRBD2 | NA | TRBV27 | TGTGCCAGCCGGGGGGTCAGGGAGAGCTCCTACGAGCAGTACTTC | CASRGVRESSYEQYF
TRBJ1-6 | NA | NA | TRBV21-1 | TGTGCCAGCAGCAAAGCCACTCCAGCGGGGGGAGTATCCTATAATTCACCCCTCCACTTT | CASSKATPAGGVSYNSPLHF
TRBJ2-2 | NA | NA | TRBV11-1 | TGTGCCAGCAGCTTAGTGGGGGCGAGGGAGCTGTTTTTT | CASSLVGARELFF
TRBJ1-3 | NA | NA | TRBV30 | TGTGCCTGGAGCCTCGGTTCTGGAAACACCATATATTTT | CAWSLGSGNTIYF
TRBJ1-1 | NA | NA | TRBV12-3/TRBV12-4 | TGTGCCAGCAGTTTTGGGGGCGGCACTGAAGCTTTCTTT | CASSFGGGTEAFF
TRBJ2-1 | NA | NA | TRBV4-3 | TGCGCCAGCAGCCAAGATCACACCAACACCGGAGGTTGGTACAATGAGCAGTTCTTC | CASSQDHTNTGGWYNEQFF
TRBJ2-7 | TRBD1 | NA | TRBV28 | TGTGCCAGCAGTCTGATAAGACAGGGCCGATCCTACGAGCAGTACTTC | CASSLIRQGRSYEQYF
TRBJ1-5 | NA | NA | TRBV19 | TGTGCCAGTAGTGCCCCCGTAGGGGGGGGCAATCAGCCCCAGCATTTT | CASSAPVGGGNQPQHF
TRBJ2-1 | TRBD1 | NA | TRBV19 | TGTGCCAGTAGTACGGTCCCGGGACAGGGAAGCTCCTACAATGAGCAGTTCTTC | CASSTVPGQGSSYNEQFF
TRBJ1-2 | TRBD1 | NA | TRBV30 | TGTGCCTGGAGTCAGGGGGACTATGGCTACACCTTC | CAWSQGDYGYTF
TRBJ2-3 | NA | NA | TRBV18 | TGTGCCAGCTCACCCTTTTTGGATACGCAGTATTTT | CASSPFLDTQYF
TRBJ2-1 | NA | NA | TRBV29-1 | TGCAGCGTAGTATACACCTTTGCATTTAATGAGCAGTTCTTC | CSVVYTFAFNEQFF
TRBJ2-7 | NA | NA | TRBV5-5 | TGTGCCAGCAGCTTAGGGTCCTTCTACGAGCAGTACTTC | CASSLGSFYEQYF
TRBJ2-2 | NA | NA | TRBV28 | TGTGCCAGCAGTTTGTCCGGGAACACCGGGGAGCTGTTTTTT | CASSLSGNTGELFF
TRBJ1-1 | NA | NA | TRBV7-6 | TGTGCCAGCAGCTTAAGCACACAAGCTATCACTGAAGCTTTCTTT | CASSLSTQAITEAFF
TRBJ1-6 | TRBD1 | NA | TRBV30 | TGTGCCTGGAGTCCCTTACGACAGGGGGGTGCACCCCTCCACTTT | CAWSPLRQGGAPLHF
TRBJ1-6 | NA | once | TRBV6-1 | TGTGCCAGCAGTGAAGCCCGGAATTCACCCCTCCACTTT | CASSEARNSPLHF
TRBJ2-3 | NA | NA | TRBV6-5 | TGTGCCAGCAGTAGATCCAGAGTCACAGATACGCAGTATTTT | CASSRSRVTDTQYF
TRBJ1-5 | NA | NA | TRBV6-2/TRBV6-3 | TGTGCCAGCAGTTACTCGAGTATGGGATATAGCAATCAGCCCCAGCATTTT | CASSYSSMGYSNQPQHF
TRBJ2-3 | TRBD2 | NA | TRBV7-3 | TGTGCCAGCAGCTTAGTAGCGGGGAACACAGATACGCAGTATTTT | CASSLVAGNTDTQYF
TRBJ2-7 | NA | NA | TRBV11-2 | TGTGCCAGCAGCTCCAACAGGTCCTACGAGCAGTACTTC | CASSSNRSYEQYF
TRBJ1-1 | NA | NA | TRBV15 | TGTGCCACCAGCAGAGATCGGAGGGGGACTGAAGCTTTCTTT | CATSRDRRGTEAFF
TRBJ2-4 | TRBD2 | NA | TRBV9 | TGTGCCAGCAGCGCGCGGGGGGGCGCGGAGAGAAGTCGAACCAAAAACATTCAGTACTTC | CASSARGGAERSRTKNIQYF
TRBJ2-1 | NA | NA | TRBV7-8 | TGTGCCAGCGCCGTAGGGGTCGCCCTTTCCAATGAGCAGTTCTTC | CASAVGVALSNEQFF
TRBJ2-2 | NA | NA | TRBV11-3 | TGTGCCAGCAGCCTTAACACCGGGGAGCTGTTTTTT | CASSLNTGELFF
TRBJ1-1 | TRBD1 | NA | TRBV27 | TGTGCCAGTTCTGGGACAGTAAACACTGAAGCTTTCTTT | CASSGTVNTEAFF
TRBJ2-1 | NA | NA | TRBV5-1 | TGCGCCAGCAGCTGGGATCTGAGGTCAAGCTCCTACAATGAGCAGTTCTTC | CASSWDLRSSSYNEQFF
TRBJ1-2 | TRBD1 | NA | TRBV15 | TGTGCCACCAGCAGAGAAGGGGGACAGAGATACTATGGCTACACCTTC | CATSREGGQRYYGYTF
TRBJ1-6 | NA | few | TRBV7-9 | TGTGCCAGCAGCCTATTAGATTTCCGTAGGCAGATCAATTCACCCCTCCACTTT | CASSLLDFRRQINSPLHF
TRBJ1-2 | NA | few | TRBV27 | TGTGCCAGCAGTTTATCCCCACTAATTCGGGCGGACTACACCTTC | CASSLSPLIRADYTF
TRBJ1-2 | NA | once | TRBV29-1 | TGCAGCGTTTCTTATCTCCTCTATGGCTACACCTTC | CSVSYLLYGYTF
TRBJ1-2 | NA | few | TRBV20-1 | TGCAGTGCTAGTTCCCACTATGGCTACACCTTC | CSASSHYGYTF
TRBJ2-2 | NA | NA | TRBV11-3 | TGTGCCAGCGGGGGACATCCGTCCGGGGAGCTGTTTTTT | CASGGHPSGELFF
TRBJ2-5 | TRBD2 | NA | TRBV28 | TGTGCCAGCAGTTCGGGGAGCGGGGGGGCAGAGACCCAGTACTTC | CASSSGSGGAETQYF
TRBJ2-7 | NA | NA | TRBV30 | TGTGCCTGGAGTGTAACGGGTTTGGGGGAGCAGTACTTC | CAWSVTGLGEQYF
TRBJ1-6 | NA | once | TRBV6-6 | TGTGCCAGCAGCCGAACCGGACAGTCTAGCTCCTATAATTCACCCCTCCACTTT | CASSRTGQSSSYNSPLHF